This TCR beta chain was recorded in a study of glioma-infiltrating T cells. Broader study findings: CDR3 overlap between tissue and blood was very small. Non-neoplastic patients had below-expected tissue-blood divergence, while all gliomas exceeded expectation.

Amplification of TCR alpha and beta CDR3 regions from RNA used iRepertoire nested multiplex PCR. TCRdb re-called the multiplex PCR reads with MiXCR, one entry per CDR3 protein. The data show under 200,000 distinct CDR3 sequences, around 40% seen once. The sample holds many counts of this clonotype. Its antigen is currently unknown. Sequenced: glioma tissue, nonneoplastic brain tissue, or PBMCs (not recorded which). The sequence came from a human donor with low-grade glioma or glioblastoma, undergoing nonglioma brain surgery, or in good health (not recorded which).

CDR3 region: CASSRSALSYEQYF. CDR3 DNA sequence: TGTGCCAGCAGTCGTAGCGCGCTCTCTTACGAGCAGTACTTC. The chain employs TRBV2 and TRBJ2-7; a possible D gene is TRBD2 (5 bases). V was shortened by 5 bases and J by 4 bases, with 15 bases between the two germline ends. The germline CDR1 and CDR2 sequences are SNHLY and FYNNEI. This CDR3 is built from 14 residues. The variable domain in full, completed from reference TRBV2 and TRBJ2-7, reads EPEVTQTPSHQVTQMGQEVILRCVPISNHLYFYWYRQILGQKVEFLVSFYNNEISEKSEIFDDQFSVERPDGSNFTLKIRSTKLEDSAMYFCASSRSALSYEQYFGPGTRLTVT.